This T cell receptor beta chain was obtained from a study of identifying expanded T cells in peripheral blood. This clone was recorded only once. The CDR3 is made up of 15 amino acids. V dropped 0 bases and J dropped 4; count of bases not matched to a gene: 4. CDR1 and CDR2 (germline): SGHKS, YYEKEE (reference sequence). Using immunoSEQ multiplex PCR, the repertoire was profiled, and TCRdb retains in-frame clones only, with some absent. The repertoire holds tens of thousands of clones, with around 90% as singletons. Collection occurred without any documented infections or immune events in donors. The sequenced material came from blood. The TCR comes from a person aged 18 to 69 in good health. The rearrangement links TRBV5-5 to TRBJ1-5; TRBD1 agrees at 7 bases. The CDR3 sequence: CASSLEGGRNQPQHF. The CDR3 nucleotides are TGTGCCAGCAGCTTGGAAGGGGGCCGGAATCAGCCCCAGCATTTT. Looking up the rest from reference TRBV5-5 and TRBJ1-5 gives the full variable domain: DAGVTQSPTHLIKTRGQQVTLRCSPISGHKSVSWYQQVLGQGPQFIFQYYEKEERGRGNFPDRFSARQFPNYSSELNVNALLLGDSALYLCASSLEGGRNQPQHFGDGTRLSIL.